This is a list of T cell receptor beta chains from one sample in a study of T cell repertoires in cytomegalovirus infection. One entry per CDR3 protein, called by TCRdb with MiXCR from the reads. This table has around 740,000 distinct CDR3 sequences, 35% to 45% appearing once. The sequencing input was PBMCs. All receptors come from a human donor in good health (CMV status not recorded). Some clones in this sample may be carry-over from other donors' samples. The CDR3 runs from the conserved cysteine through the conserved F or W. For some rows the clone size is stated as once, few or many, or as a class when expanded; others skip it.

v_call,clone_size,cdr3_aa
TRBV20-1,few,CSATNRGESPYEQYF
TRBV7-2,NA,CASRNQGNQPQHF
TRBV19,few,CASREQAYNSPLHF
TRBV7-8,many,CATQESSGNTIYF
TRBV7-2,many,CASSLGGQYSGNTIYF
TRBV7-8,NA,CASSLPRGVQETQYF
TRBV28,NA,CASSAISYNEQFF
TRBV24-1,few,CATSETGTGGGKLFF
TRBV7-6,NA,CASSLDRVLQETQYF
TRBV28,few,CASSSGQGGDNEQFF
TRBV4-1,few,CASSQVFNREDGYTF
TRBV4-1,many,CASSHPPASGSRGEQFF
TRBV7-9,NA,CASSFVGGQAYEQYF
TRBV19,NA,CASSFRGQGRNQPQHF
TRBV10-3,NA,CAISKQRTVETQYF
TRBV27,NA,CASSHQSGSSYEQYF
TRBV12-3/TRBV12-4,NA,CASSLDTNEQYF
TRBV6-1,few,CASSFKSRARGVYEQYF
TRBV14,NA,CASSQDQGVRGSYEQYF
TRBV7-2,NA,CASSLGRSYNSPLHF
TRBV19,NA,CASSMPRTSGIADTQYF
TRBV12-3/TRBV12-4,few,CASRAALNEQFF
TRBV13,NA,CASAGIGENTEAFF
TRBV2,NA,CASRGDRVQNQPQHF
TRBV4-1,NA,CASSHPAKKTEAFF
TRBV2,NA,CASKEWGNNQPQHF
TRBV7-6,few,CASSFLQGNFYEQYF
TRBV19,many,CASSIGGYNEQFF
TRBV12-3/TRBV12-4,few,CASSLKASGTYPYEQYF
TRBV5-6,NA,CASSSSGADTYTDTQYF
TRBV11-2,few,CASSLQRDSNEQFF
TRBV4-1,NA,CSSSQEAPDSGNTIYF
TRBV28,many,CASSLLGAGANVLTF
TRBV5-1,NA,CASSESGTGSTEAFF
TRBV7-9,NA,CARSLDRDRGPGQPQHF
TRBV7-8,NA,CASSLAPQLEAFF
TRBV7-8,many,CASRRSNEKLFF
TRBV27,NA,CASSLSAGAPSYEQYF
TRBV5-6,NA,CASRVDRTDHSYEQYF
TRBV19,NA,CASMGQRNTGELFF
TRBV4-1,few,CASSLDRGQYEQYF
TRBV7-2,few,CASSSSAGGYNEQFF
TRBV20-1,few,CSARSGTGHYGYTF
TRBV24-1,NA,CATSPGSLAKNIQYF
TRBV2,NA,CARQKFSGNTIYF
TRBV14,few,CASSQVQGKGVTQYF
TRBV10-2,NA,CASSLRLQEVRDRGLMRNSPLHF
TRBV20-1,few,CSARDIHANYEQYF
TRBV11-2,NA,CASSLTLGHEQYF
TRBV12-3/TRBV12-4,many,CASRGQNSNQPQHF
TRBV6-8,NA,CASSYSTGAYCYTF
TRBV7-2,few,CASSWGLAGGRETQYF
TRBV7-2,NA,CSRSSGRQETHYF
TRBV7-2,NA,CASSLGAGGITDTQYF